These 9 T cell receptor beta chains were sequenced from one sample in a study of shared clonotypes between healthy human individuals. Libraries were prepared by immunoSEQ multiplex PCR; TCRdb keeps only in-frame clonotypes and omits some of them. Of millions of clones detected, approximately 94% appear once; the ten largest clones hold about 1.8%. Naive CD8 cells, CD45RO-negative and positively selected for CCR7, excluded terminally differentiated effector memory CD45RA+ cells. What was sequenced was naive CD8+ T cells from PBMCs. The receptors shown here come from a man younger than 35 in good health. Some clones in this sample may be carry-over from other donors' samples.

This clone has more than one count but fewer than ten. This sample includes further DNA sequences coding for the same CDR3. This sequence joins TRBV5-1 and TRBJ1-1; perhaps TRBD1 as D (5 bases). With 1 base removed from V and 0 bases from J, the gap between germline ends came to 7 bases. From germline, CDR1 is SGHRS and CDR2 YFSETQ. There are 14 residues in the CDR3. Written as DNA, the CDR3 is TGCGCCAGCAGCTTGACAGGTTTGAACACTGAAGCTTTCTTT. This gives the protein CASSLTGLNTEAFF.

CDR3 in amino acids: CASSEAKVRVRETQYF. CDR3 DNA: TGTGCCAGCAGTGAAGCAAAGGTCAGGGTGCGGGAGACCCAGTACTTC. The chain carries TRBV6-1 and TRBJ2-5, with D maybe TRBD1 (5 bases). Deletions cut 0 bases from V and 5 bases from J, with 16 bases between. Germline V gene data show CDR1 as MNHNS and CDR2 as SASEGT. This CDR3 is 16 amino acids long.

With regard to this clone: The same CDR3 also results from other DNA sequences found in this sample. The chain carries TRBV9 and TRBJ2-7, with D maybe TRBD2 (6 bases). The CDR3 has 14 residues. Germline V gene sequence: CDR1 SGDLS, CDR2 YYNGEE. Trimming removed 4 bases from V and 2 bases from J, with 13 bases in between. This CDR3 is CASSPRTGAYEQYF. CDR3 nucleotides: TGTGCCAGCAGCCCCCGGACGGGAGCCTACGAGCAGTACTTC.

Concerning this clone: Other DNA sequences from this sample encode an identical CDR3 as well. The chain links TRBV9 to TRBJ2-7, with D perhaps being TRBD1 or TRBD2 (5 bases each). There are 13 residues in the CDR3. Germline CDR1 is SGDLS and CDR2 is YYNGEE. Trimming took 0 bases from V and 6 from J, leaving 10 bases between them. CDR3 region: CASSVGGSGEQYF. The CDR3 DNA is TGTGCCAGCAGCGTAGGGGGGTCAGGCGAGCAGTACTTC. Supplemented by reference TRBV9 and TRBJ2-7, the full variable domain reads DSGVTQTPKHLITATGQRVTLRCSPRSGDLSVYWYQQSLDQGLQFLIQYYNGEERAKGNILERFSAQQFPDLHSELNLSSLELGDSALYFCASSVGGSGEQYFGPGTRLTVT.

The chain combines TRBV6-5 with TRBJ2-7, with a tentative D call TRBD1 (6 bases). Germline values: CDR1 MNHEY, CDR2 SVGAGI. Deletions cut 6 bases from V and 0 bases from J, with 12 bases between. The CDR3 totals 14 residues. The DNA for the CDR3 is TGTGCCAGCAGCATGGGACAAACCTCCTACGAGCAGTACTTC. Encoded protein: CASSMGQTSYEQYF.

Concerning this clone: Germline is not matched at one junction end, which may reflect a read error. Other DNA sequences in the same sample also yield this CDR3. The chain employs TRBV27 and TRBJ2-7, with D maybe TRBD2 (6 bases). The CDR3 contains 14 residues. Germline-derived CDR1 and CDR2 are MNHEY and SMNVEV (reference sequence). CDR3 sequence: CASSFIGGAYEQYF. As DNA, the CDR3 is TGTGCCAGCAGTTTTATCGGCGGGGCCTACGAACAGTACTTC.

This chain joins TRBV7-9 and TRBJ2-5; no firm D call. This CDR3 is 15 amino acids long. Germline loops: CDR1 SEHNR, CDR2 FQNEAQ (reference sequence). Trimming removed 1 base from V and 1 base from J, with 10 bases in between. This CDR3 reads CASSLVSATQETQYF. In DNA form, the CDR3 reads TGTGCCAGCAGCTTAGTCTCAGCGACCCAAGAGACCCAGTACTTC.

This clone was picked up one time. V and J are TRBV6-1 and TRBJ2-6, with 11 bases identical to TRBD1. V dropped 4 bases and J dropped 0; count of bases not matched to a gene: 11. The CDR3 extends over 20 amino acids. Looked up from germline, CDR1 is MNHNS and CDR2 is SASEGT. CDR3 coding DNA: TGTGCCAGCAGTGCCCGGGACAGGGGGGGCACCTACTCTGGGGCCAACGTCCTGACTTTC. Protein product: CASSARDRGGTYSGANVLTF.

This clone was observed a single time. The chain uses TRBV28 and TRBJ2-3; perhaps TRBD2 as D (5 bases). The CDR3 extends over 17 amino acids. Germline CDR1 is MDHEN and CDR2 is SYDVKM. Between the trimmed V and J ends, which lost 7 bases and 0 bases, there was a span of 20 bases. The CDR3 spells CASNHYPRATSTDTQYF. The CDR3 DNA follows: TGTGCCAGCAACCACTATCCGAGGGCTACTAGCACAGATACGCAGTATTTT.